This T cell receptor beta chain was observed in a study of shared clonotypes between healthy human individuals. V shed 0 bases and J shed 6 bases, with 4 bases lying between them. The germline CDR1 and CDR2 sequences are SGHRS and YFSETQ. The CDR3 is made up of 12 amino acids. TCRdb's copy holds only in-frame clones and misses some; the assay was immunoSEQ multiplex PCR. The sample comprises a few million clones, over 90% of which are singletons, and 0.39% rests with the top ten. About this clone: Other nucleotide sequences in the sample specify the same CDR3.

Sequencing was carried out using naive CD4+ T cells from PBMCs. The subset here: CD45RA+ positively selected. The sequence was obtained from a man between 18 and 29 years old in good health. Some clones in this sample may be carry-over from other donors' samples. The V gene is TRBV5-1, the J gene TRBJ2-1; D is unclear. CDR3 sequence reads: CASSLVLNEQFF. The CDR3, as DNA: TGCGCCAGCAGCTTGGTACTCAATGAGCAGTTCTTC.